This T cell receptor beta chain was found in a study of blood T cell repertoires in COVID-19. About the study: Samples representing acute and convalescent COVID-19 were sourced from the United States, Italy and Spain. PBMCs, B-cell-depleted T cells, or T cells were the source of the cDNA or gDNA that made up the material.

This CDR3 has 14 residues. Looked up from germline, CDR1 is LNHDA and CDR2 is SQIVND (reference sequence). Deletions cut 5 bases from V and 0 bases from J, with 8 bases between. Original processing methods: Amplification from reference gene primers served as the basis for estimated nucleated cell counts. Data came from immunoSEQ multiplex PCR; TCRdb stores just in-frame clones and leaves some out. The DNA was the basis for D and trimming; V, J and clone size are from that table. The sample has some 78,000 clones, around nine tenths seen once; the top ten hold approximately 4.4%. Sequencing was done on a sample of peripheral blood. The rearrangement uses TRBV19 and TRBJ1-3; the D is unclear. This TCR was sampled from a man aged 50-60 years with active or convalescent COVID-19. This CDR3 is CASSPLSSGNTIYF. In DNA, the CDR3 is TGTGCCAGTAGTCCCTTGAGCTCTGGAAACACCATATATTTT.